This TCR beta chain was obtained from a study of immune evolution from preneoplasia to lung adenocarcinoma (dated by TCRdb to about 2021). Context from the whole study: No AAH lesions showed HLA loss of heterozygosity, compared with roughly 7.1% of AIS, approximately 15% of MIA and roughly a third of ADC lesions. The study used immune gene expression, TCR sequencing and multiplex immunofluorescence to profile the immune contexture of lung adenocarcinoma precursors and invasive adenocarcinoma. The sample size depended on which specimens were available, not on a prior power calculation. Resected precursor lesions (AAH, AIS, MIA) and invasive adenocarcinomas were each compared against paired morphologically normal lung tissue. A total of around 50 patients with pulmonary nodules who underwent surgical resection were included in the overall cohort. The immune data were integrated with whole exome sequencing and methylation data from the same cohort of nodules. According to the study, over a hundred samples went through TCR sequencing. POLYSOLVER was used to infer Class I HLA alleles from exome data, while LOHHLA was used to detect allele-specific HLA loss. A total of under 55 patients contributed TCR sequencing data.

The paper's findings and limits, for the study overall: KRAS-mutant nodules showed the highest T cell clonality compared with EGFR-mutant or double wild-type lesions. Because all patients were from Japan and China, applicability to Western populations was uncertain. Top T cell clone frequencies were highest in normal lung and appeared to decrease progressively from AAH through AIS, MIA and invasive adenocarcinoma. Normal lung showed the highest clonality, whereas later-stage lesions appeared to have higher T cell density and diversity but lower clonality. The findings reflected association rather than direct causation, and larger cohorts with long-term follow-up and longitudinal biopsies were considered necessary.

On this clone itself: This clone's antigen is unknown. No qualities accompany the bases; no much larger clone lies one base away.

The patients had resection in Japan or China between about 2014 and 2018. Two lung cancer pathologists independently reviewed H&E slides to confirm the histologic diagnosis of every case. Premalignant or tumor cells were enriched for nucleic acid extraction by macro-dissection performed after pathologic assessment. FFPE tissue was used for DNA isolation with the AllPrep DNA/RNA FFPE Kit. Using the immunoSEQ hsTCRbeta Kit, TCR beta CDR3 regions were sequenced from DNA. On the study's bioinformatics: TCR sequencing data were analysed with the ImmunoSEQ Analyzer. T cell clonality was defined as 1 minus Pielou's evenness, as computed on productive rearrangements. The inverse Simpson index, applied to productive templates, was used to measure T cell diversity. T cell density was defined as TCR beta template counts normalized to usable DNA, with usable DNA estimated by amplifying and sequencing housekeeping genes. TCR metrics were compared across histologic stages using two-sided Kruskal-Wallis tests. TCRdb limited this immuneACCESS table to in-frame rearrangements with V and J called. A share of clones is missing; checked studies link under half to unresolved V genes, and the rest is unexplained. V and J calls plus clone size are reproduced from that table; the DNA served to infer D and trimming. Here the sample has 4,800 or so clones; around 85% occur a single time. The ten largest clonotypes hold about 2.5% of the sample.

CDR1 and CDR2, per the germline V gene, are SGHVS and FNYEAQ. The V and J ends are trimmed by 1 base and 5 bases, leaving 15 bases between them. Its CDR3 holds 15 amino acids, cysteine through phenylalanine. The entry retains the CDR3 DNA only, 45 bases that are in frame from base 1. This receptor was identified in a person between 65 and 79 years old with lung adenocarcinoma. This sequence uses TRBV7-6 and TRBJ2-7; the D gene is perhaps TRBD2, on 5 matching bases. The sequencing sample was made of FFPE atypical adenomatous hyperplasia tissue from the lung. The cell subset or site tag for this specimen amounts to: atypical adenomatous hyperplasia (AAH), lung preneoplasia. CDR3 protein: CASSLVSGSGDEQYF. The DNA sequence reads TGTGCCAGCAGCTTAGTATCGGGGTCCGGCGACGAGCAGTACTTC.